These T cell receptor beta chains were read from a single sample in a study of blood T cell repertoires in COVID-19. Repertoires were generated with immunoSEQ multiplex PCR, while TCRdb's copy carries only in-frame clones and drops some. The repertoire holds more than 65,000 clones, with approximately 80% as singletons. The material sequenced was peripheral blood. Every receptor here comes from a woman at least 80 years old with acute or convalescent COVID-19. CDR3s include the opening cysteine and the closing phenylalanine or tryptophan. D genes are given only for firm matches. Size is omitted from some rows. Given values are once, few, many or a class for expanded clones.

clone size	V gene	D gene	CDR3 length	J gene	CDR3 DNA	CDR3 protein
.	TRBV5-5	TRBD1	16	TRBJ1-4	TGTGCCAGCAGCTCGCAATCTCAGGGGGATAATGAAAAACTGTTTTTT	CASSSQSQGDNEKLFF
few	TRBV5-1	.	17	TRBJ1-1	TGCGCCAGCAGCTTGGCCAGCGTGGGCCGGGGGTACACTGAAGCTTTCTTT	CASSLASVGRGYTEAFF
once	TRBV19	TRBD2	18	TRBJ2-4	TGTGCCAGTAATGTTCCGGGACTAGCGGGGGGAGACGGGGACATTCAGTACTTC	CASNVPGLAGGDGDIQYF
.	TRBV18	TRBD2	20	TRBJ2-1	TGTGCCAGCTCACCACCCGGACAGGGTCGGACTAGCGGGGGTAGGAATGAGCAGTTCTTC	CASSPPGQGRTSGGRNEQFF
.	TRBV3-1/TRBV3-2	.	16	TRBJ2-4	TGTGCCAGCAGTCCCCCTAGGGGGGGGGCCAAAAACATTCAGTACTTC	CASSPPRGGAKNIQYF
.	TRBV5-6	TRBD2	16	TRBJ2-5	TGTGCCAGCAGGATACTAGCGGGGGGGCCTGGAGAGACCCAGTACTTC	CASRILAGGPGETQYF
few	TRBV19	TRBD1	16	TRBJ1-1	TGTGCCAGTAGTATGGGGACAGGGTTCATGAACACTGAAGCTTTCTTT	CASSMGTGFMNTEAFF
.	TRBV29-1	.	13	TRBJ1-1	TGCAGCGTTCCGAAGACAGGCGACACTGAAGCTTTCTTT	CSVPKTGDTEAFF
.	TRBV13	.	14	TRBJ2-5	TGTGCCAGCAGCTTAGGAGCAGGACAAGAGACCCAGTACTTC	CASSLGAGQETQYF
.	TRBV24-1	.	17	TRBJ1-3	TGTGCCACCAGTGATTTGCAGCACGGGGATCCTGGAAACACCATATATTTT	CATSDLQHGDPGNTIYF
.	TRBV5-1	.	14	TRBJ2-2	TGCGCCAGCAGGGCGGGCTTCGGGGCCGGGGAGCTGTTTTTT	CASRAGFGAGELFF
.	TRBV7-2	.	13	TRBJ1-1	TGTGCCAGCAGCTTTAAGAGGATGGCTGAAGCTTTCTTT	CASSFKRMAEAFF
once	TRBV5-1	TRBD1	16	TRBJ1-3	TGCGCCAGCAGCCCCAGGGGGCCAAGCTCTGGAAACACCATATATTTT	CASSPRGPSSGNTIYF
.	TRBV2	TRBD1	15	TRBJ1-5	TGTGCCAGCAAAGGGACAGGGATACGGAATCAGCCCCAGCATTTT	CASKGTGIRNQPQHF
.	TRBV7-2	.	15	TRBJ1-1	TGTGCCAGCAGCTTAGCGGGAGGGCAGAACACTGAAGCTTTCTTT	CASSLAGGQNTEAFF
.	TRBV5-1	TRBD1	16	TRBJ1-2	TGCGCCAGCAGCCCAACAACAGGGGATGGAGGCTATGGCTACACCTTC	CASSPTTGDGGYGYTF
.	TRBV6-5	.	14	TRBJ2-7	TGTGCCAGCATGCGGGCAGGTCTGGAGTACGAGCAGTACTTC	CASMRAGLEYEQYF
.	TRBV5-8	.	14	TRBJ2-3	TGTGCCAGCAGCTTGTTACAGGGTGGAGATACGCAGTATTTT	CASSLLQGGDTQYF
.	TRBV2	TRBD2	16	TRBJ2-5	TGTGCCAGCAGTGAAGTACTAGCGGGGGGGGAAGCTCCCCAGTACTTC	CASSEVLAGGEAPQYF
.	TRBV4-1	.	16	TRBJ1-1	TGCGCCAGCAGCCAAGAAGGTACAGGGCTTAACACTGAAGCTTTCTTT	CASSQEGTGLNTEAFF
.	TRBV2	.	12	TRBJ1-2	TGTGCCAGCAACGGGGGTAACTATGGCCACACCTTC	CASNGGNYGHTF
.	TRBV3-1/TRBV3-2	.	15	TRBJ2-1	TGTGCCAGCTCTGAGCTCGAACTCTCCTACAATGAGCAGTTCTTC	CASSELELSYNEQFF
.	TRBV5-1	TRBD1	15	TRBJ2-3	TGCGCCAGCAGAGACCGGGACAGGGTGGCAGATACGCAGTATTTT	CASRDRDRVADTQYF
.	TRBV3-1/TRBV3-2	.	14	TRBJ1-2	TGTGCCAGCAGCCAAGACCAGGGCAGCTATGGCTACACCTTC	CASSQDQGSYGYTF
.	TRBV11-2	.	15	TRBJ2-3	TGTGCCAGCAGCTTCTCCCGGACCTCAGGAGGTACGCAGTATTTT	CASSFSRTSGGTQYF
.	TRBV19	TRBD1	14	TRBJ1-2	TGTGCCACCACCGGGACAGGGGAACCCTATGGCTACACCTTC	CATTGTGEPYGYTF
.	TRBV21-1	.	17	TRBJ1-1	TGTGCCAGCAGCAAAAAAAGGGGTTCCTGTTTGAACACTGAAGCTTTCTTT	CASSKKRGSCLNTEAFF
.	TRBV19	TRBD1	15	TRBJ1-2	TGTGCCAGTAGAAACGGGGACAGGGACCCGGAAGGCTACACCTTC	CASRNGDRDPEGYTF
.	TRBV30	TRBD1	16	TRBJ2-2	TGTGCCTGGAGACCCGGGACAGGGTTTGCCACCGGGGAGCTGTTTTTT	CAWRPGTGFATGELFF